A selection of T cell receptor beta chains follows, all from one sample in a study of blood T cell repertoires in COVID-19. Assay: immunoSEQ multiplex PCR; the TCRdb copy retains only in-frame clones and omits some. The sample lists about 54,000 clones, around nine tenths seen once, with just under 8.5% in the top ten. Sequencing was performed on peripheral blood. Receptor source: a woman aged 40 to 50 with active COVID-19. The CDR3 runs from the conserved cysteine through the conserved F or W. D genes are given only for firm matches. Part of the rows lack a size; the others show once, few, many or a class for expanded clones.

J | V | size | D | CDR3 | DNA
TRBJ2-2 | TRBV19 | NA | TRBD2 | CASKTGTTNTGELFF | TGTGCCAGCAAAACCGGGACTACTAACACCGGGGAGCTGTTTTTT
TRBJ2-3 | TRBV27 | NA | TRBD2 | CASSLSWLKTSGITDTQYF | TGTGCCAGCAGTTTATCCTGGCTAAAGACTAGCGGGATCACAGATACGCAGTATTTT
TRBJ2-7 | TRBV11-3 | NA | NA | CASSLAGESVYEQYF | TGTGCCAGCAGCTTAGCCGGGGAATCGGTTTACGAGCAGTACTTC
TRBJ1-2 | TRBV6-5 | NA | TRBD1 | CASRVAGTGGAGYTF | TGTGCCAGCAGAGTCGCCGGGACAGGGGGCGCAGGCTACACCTTC
TRBJ2-3 | TRBV5-4 | NA | TRBD2 | CASRLAGTDTQYF | TGTGCCAGCCGACTAGCTGGCACAGATACGCAGTATTTT
TRBJ2-1 | TRBV19 | NA | TRBD2 | CASSVGGTNNEQFF | TGTGCCAGTAGTGTCGGGGGGACGAACAATGAGCAGTTCTTC
TRBJ1-2 | TRBV14 | NA | TRBD1 | CASSPVRGLAGYTF | TGTGCCAGCAGCCCCGTCAGGGGGCTCGCTGGCTACACCTTC
TRBJ2-7 | TRBV7-2 | few | TRBD2 | CASSYLPGTTYYEQYF | TGTGCCAGCAGCTATTTACCCGGGACTACCTACTACGAGCAGTACTTC
TRBJ2-1 | TRBV6-5 | NA | NA | CASSWGGAGLNEQFF | TGTGCCAGCAGTTGGGGGGGGGCAGGACTCAATGAGCAGTTCTTC
TRBJ2-3 | TRBV27 | NA | TRBD2 | CASTRRERGVYSTQYF | TGTGCCAGCACCCGACGGGAGCGGGGGGTTTATAGTACGCAGTATTTT
TRBJ1-2 | TRBV19 | NA | NA | CASSIRAPRGTYGYTF | TGTGCCAGTAGTATCCGAGCCCCCAGGGGAACCTATGGCTACACCTTC
TRBJ1-1 | TRBV5-1 | NA | TRBD1 | CASSSQGDEAFF | TGCGCCAGCAGCTCACAGGGGGATGAAGCTTTCTTT
TRBJ1-1 | TRBV10-2 | NA | NA | CASSVGVGTEAFF | TGCGCCAGCAGTGTCGGGGTGGGCACTGAAGCTTTCTTT
TRBJ1-3 | TRBV6-6 | NA | NA | CASSPIGRGGNTIYF | TGTGCCAGCAGTCCCATCGGCCGAGGAGGAAACACCATATATTTT
TRBJ2-1 | TRBV7-8 | NA | TRBD2 | CASSLVAGRGGVYNEQFF | TGTGCCAGCAGCTTAGTTGCGGGCCGGGGGGGCGTTTACAATGAGCAGTTCTTC
TRBJ2-5 | TRBV29-1 | once | NA | CSVAKDTGEETQYF | TGCAGCGTTGCAAAGGACACCGGTGAAGAGACCCAGTACTTC
TRBJ1-6 | TRBV19 | NA | TRBD1 | CASSSLTGGNSPLHF | TGTGCCAGTAGTTCCCTAACAGGGGGGAATTCACCCCTCCACTTT
TRBJ2-1 | TRBV7-3 | NA | NA | CASSLDPSRHEQFF | TGTGCCAGCAGCTTAGACCCTAGCCGGCATGAGCAGTTCTTC
TRBJ2-1 | TRBV7-7 | NA | TRBD1 | CASSLDRGSYNEQFF | TGTGCTAGCAGCTTAGACAGGGGGTCCTACAATGAGCAGTTCTTC
TRBJ2-5 | TRBV19 | NA | NA | CASSIYGDPYQETQYF | TGTGCCAGTAGTATTTACGGGGATCCGTACCAAGAGACCCAGTACTTC
TRBJ2-1 | TRBV4-2 | NA | NA | CASSQENAGNEQFF | TGTGCCAGCAGCCAAGAAAACGCAGGGAATGAGCAGTTCTTC
TRBJ2-6 | TRBV7-8 | NA | TRBD1 | CASSLGGGAGANVLTF | TGTGCCAGCAGCTTAGGAGGGGGCGCCGGGGCCAACGTCCTGACTTTC
TRBJ2-3 | TRBV4-1 | NA | TRBD2 | CASTSRYPSGGSDTQYF | TGCGCCAGCACCTCAAGATATCCTAGCGGGGGTTCAGATACGCAGTATTTT
TRBJ1-1 | TRBV7-6 | NA | TRBD1 | CASSLNPWTGATRVNPNTEAFF | TGTGCCAGCAGCTTAAATCCCTGGACAGGGGCCACACGGGTGAACCCGAACACTGAAGCTTTCTTT
TRBJ1-4 | TRBV5-1 | NA | NA | CASSSGPNEKLFF | TGCGCCAGCAGCTCTGGGCCCAATGAAAAACTGTTTTTT
TRBJ1-1 | TRBV19 | NA | NA | CASSPRGLHTEAFF | TGTGCCAGTAGTCCGAGGGGGTTGCACACTGAAGCTTTCTTT
TRBJ1-1 | TRBV7-2 | NA | NA | CASSLVLNTEAFF | TGTGCCAGCAGCTTAGTCCTAAACACTGAAGCTTTCTTT
TRBJ2-3 | TRBV9 | NA | NA | CASSVAGGIDTQYF | TGTGCCAGCAGCGTAGCTGGGGGGATTGATACGCAGTATTTT
TRBJ1-1 | TRBV11-3 | NA | TRBD1 | CASSLQLGQGDTEAFF | TGTGCCAGCAGCTTACAGTTGGGCCAGGGGGACACTGAAGCTTTCTTT
TRBJ1-3 | TRBV25-1 | NA | NA | CASSESQTGRSSGNTIYF | TGTGCCAGCAGTGAATCCCAAACAGGGCGAAGCTCTGGAAACACCATATATTTT
TRBJ2-7 | TRBV19 | NA | NA | CASSTEDSEQYF | TGTGCCAGTAGTACTGAAGACAGCGAGCAGTACTTC
TRBJ1-6 | TRBV7-6 | NA | NA | CASSLVSGHRALVNSPLHF | TGTGCCAGCAGCTTAGTCTCTGGGCACAGGGCGTTAGTCAATTCACCCCTCCACTTT
TRBJ2-2 | TRBV29-1 | NA | NA | CSVVGQGLNTGELFF | TGCAGCGTTGTAGGACAGGGACTAAACACCGGGGAGCTGTTTTTT
TRBJ1-5 | TRBV12-3/TRBV12-4 | NA | NA | CASTKGRQPQHF | TGTGCCAGCACCAAAGGGAGACAGCCCCAGCATTTT
TRBJ2-3 | TRBV6-5 | NA | NA | CASSRDLGTDTQYF | TGTGCCAGCAGCCGGGACTTAGGCACAGATACGCAGTATTTT
TRBJ1-2 | TRBV11-3 | few | TRBD1 | CASSFRDRARGYTF | TGTGCCAGCAGCTTCCGGGACAGGGCTCGTGGCTACACCTTC
TRBJ1-1 | TRBV6-5 | NA | TRBD1 | CASSYRQGALEAFF | TGTGCCAGCAGTTACAGACAGGGGGCCCTCGAAGCTTTCTTT
TRBJ1-2 | TRBV19 | NA | NA | CASSEGTGSYGYTF | TGTGCCAGTAGTGAGGGGACCGGGAGCTATGGCTACACCTTC
TRBJ2-3 | TRBV6-6 | NA | TRBD2 | CASSYAGDADTQYF | TGTGCCAGCAGTTACGCGGGGGATGCAGATACGCAGTATTTT
TRBJ1-1 | TRBV20-1 | NA | NA | CSASPTGVNTEAFF | TGCAGTGCTAGTCCCACAGGAGTTAACACTGAAGCTTTCTTT
TRBJ2-5 | TRBV13 | few | TRBD1 | CASSHRQGAGETQYF | TGTGCCAGCAGCCACCGACAGGGGGCAGGCGAGACCCAGTACTTC
TRBJ2-3 | TRBV7-2 | once | NA | CASSLHISRYTDTQYF | TGTGCCAGCAGCCTACACATTAGCCGATACACAGATACGCAGTATTTT
TRBJ2-5 | TRBV7-7 | once | TRBD2 | CASSLGGLAGETQYF | TGTGCCAGCAGCTTAGGAGGACTAGCTGGGGAGACCCAGTACTTC
TRBJ1-2 | TRBV5-6 | NA | TRBD1 | CASSLPGQGGGYTF | TGTGCCAGCAGCTTGCCGGGACAGGGAGGTGGCTACACCTTC
TRBJ2-7 | TRBV29-1 | NA | NA | CSVEAGYYEQYF | TGCAGCGTTGAGGCAGGATACTACGAGCAGTACTTC
TRBJ1-5 | TRBV4-1 | few | NA | CASSQDGRNSNQPQHF | TGCGCCAGCAGCCAAGATGGGAGAAATAGCAATCAGCCCCAGCATTTT
TRBJ2-7 | TRBV5-4 | once | TRBD2 | CASSSRLAGTYEQYF | TGTGCCAGCAGCTCCCGACTAGCGGGGACCTACGAGCAGTACTTC
TRBJ2-7 | TRBV3-1/TRBV3-2 | NA | TRBD1 | CASSRADRGVSEQYF | TGTGCCAGCAGCCGAGCCGACAGGGGTGTTTCCGAGCAGTACTTC
TRBJ2-7 | TRBV6-2/TRBV6-3 | NA | TRBD2 | CASSYRGGPLYEQYF | TGTGCCAGCAGTTACCGCGGGGGACCACTTTACGAGCAGTACTTC
TRBJ2-1 | TRBV29-1 | NA | TRBD2 | CSVEGLAGVSSYNEQFF | TGCAGCGTTGAGGGACTAGCGGGGGTCAGCTCCTACAATGAGCAGTTCTTC
TRBJ2-7 | TRBV11-3 | NA | TRBD2 | CASSSGLAGTYEQYF | TGTGCCAGCAGCTCAGGACTAGCGGGCACCTACGAGCAGTACTTC
TRBJ1-4 | TRBV28 | once | NA | CASSSQGEKLFF | TGTGCCAGCAGTTCCCAGGGTGAAAAACTGTTTTTT
TRBJ1-4 | TRBV5-1 | NA | NA | CASSSTVGMGEKLFF | TGCGCCAGCAGCTCGACAGTTGGAATGGGTGAAAAACTGTTTTTT
TRBJ2-2 | TRBV10-2 | few | NA | CASSEGAAVTGELFF | TGCGCCAGCAGTGAGGGGGCTGCAGTCACCGGGGAGCTGTTTTTT
TRBJ1-5 | TRBV6-2/TRBV6-3 | NA | NA | CASSNDRQNSNQPQHF | TGTGCCAGCAGTAACGACAGGCAAAATAGCAATCAGCCCCAGCATTTT
TRBJ2-7 | TRBV3-1/TRBV3-2 | NA | TRBD1 | CASSQGRDRGEQYF | TGTGCCAGCAGCCAAGGGCGGGACAGGGGCGAGCAGTACTTC
TRBJ2-5 | TRBV5-5 | NA | TRBD1 | CASSTRDRAETQYF | TGTGCCAGCAGCACCCGGGACAGGGCTGAGACCCAGTACTTC
TRBJ2-1 | TRBV5-4 | NA | TRBD2 | CASSLSGGPSYNEQFF | TGTGCCAGCAGCTTGAGCGGGGGCCCCTCCTACAATGAGCAGTTCTTC
TRBJ1-2 | TRBV14 | NA | TRBD1 | CASSLILPGTGTPGYTF | TGTGCCAGCAGCCTAATATTACCCGGGACAGGGACTCCTGGCTACACCTTC
TRBJ2-3 | TRBV6-5 | NA | TRBD2 | CASRDSGGLTDTQYF | TGTGCCAGCAGAGATAGCGGGGGGCTCACAGATACGCAGTATTTT